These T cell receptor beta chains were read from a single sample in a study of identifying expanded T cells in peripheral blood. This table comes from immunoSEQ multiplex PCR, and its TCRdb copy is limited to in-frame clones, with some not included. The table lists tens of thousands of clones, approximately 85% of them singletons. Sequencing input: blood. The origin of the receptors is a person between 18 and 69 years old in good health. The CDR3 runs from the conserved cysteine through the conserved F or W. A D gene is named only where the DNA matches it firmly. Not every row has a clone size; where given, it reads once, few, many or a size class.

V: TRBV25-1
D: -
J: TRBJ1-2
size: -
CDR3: CAIGLSGLYGYTF
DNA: TGTGCCATCGGACTATCAGGGCTCTATGGCTACACCTTC

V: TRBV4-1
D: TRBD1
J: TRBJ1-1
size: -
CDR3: CASSVTGGIAGTEAFF
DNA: TGCGCCAGCAGCGTAACAGGGGGCATTGCGGGCACTGAAGCTTTCTTT

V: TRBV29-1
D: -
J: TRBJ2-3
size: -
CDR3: CSAPVGDGQYF
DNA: TGCAGCGCCCCTGTCGGGGACGGGCAGTATTTT

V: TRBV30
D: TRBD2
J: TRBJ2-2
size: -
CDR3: CAAGIIGELFF
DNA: TGTGCAGCGGGGATAATCGGGGAGCTGTTTTTT

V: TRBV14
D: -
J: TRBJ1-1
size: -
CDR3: CASSHRQTRPEAFF
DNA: TGTGCCAGCAGCCACCGACAGACCAGGCCTGAAGCTTTCTTT

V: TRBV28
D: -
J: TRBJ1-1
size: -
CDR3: CASSLYQFVTGRNTEAFF
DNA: TGTGCCAGCAGTTTATACCAGTTCGTCACCGGGAGGAACACTGAAGCTTTCTTT

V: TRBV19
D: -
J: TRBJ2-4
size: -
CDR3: CASTLTGSRGNIQYF
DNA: TGTGCCAGCACTCTGACAGGTTCTAGGGGTAACATTCAGTACTTC

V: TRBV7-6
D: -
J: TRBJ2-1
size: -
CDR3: CASSLDYTGDQFF
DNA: TGTGCCAGCAGCTTAGACTATACAGGTGATCAGTTCTTC

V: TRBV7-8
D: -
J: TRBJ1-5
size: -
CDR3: CASSSWGLRGRNQPQHF
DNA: TGTGCCAGCAGCTCCTGGGGCCTGCGGGGGCGCAATCAGCCCCAGCATTTT

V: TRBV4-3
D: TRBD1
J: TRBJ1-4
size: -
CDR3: CASSPQGYEGGRREKLFF
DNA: TGCGCCAGCAGCCCTCAAGGTTATGAAGGGGGCAGAAGGGAAAAACTGTTTTTT

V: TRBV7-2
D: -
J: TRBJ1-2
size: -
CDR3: CASSPGRGRQSYGYTF
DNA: TGTGCCAGCAGCCCAGGTAGAGGACGACAATCCTATGGCTACACCTTC

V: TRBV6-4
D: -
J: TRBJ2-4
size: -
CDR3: CASSDRSLAKNIQYF
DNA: TGTGCCAGCAGTGACCGGTCGCTAGCCAAAAACATTCAGTACTTC

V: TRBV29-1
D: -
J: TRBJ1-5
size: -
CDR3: CSVEEGGESNQPQHF
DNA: TGCAGCGTTGAAGAGGGGGGGGAGTCCAATCAGCCCCAGCATTTT

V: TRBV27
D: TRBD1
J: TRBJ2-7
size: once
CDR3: CASSLSRGHYEQYF
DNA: TGTGCCAGCAGTTTATCGAGGGGGCACTACGAGCAGTACTTC

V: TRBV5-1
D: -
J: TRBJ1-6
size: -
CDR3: CASSPGSGTAVGPLHF
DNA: TGCGCCAGCAGCCCGGGATCCGGGACGGCCGTTGGACCCCTCCACTTT

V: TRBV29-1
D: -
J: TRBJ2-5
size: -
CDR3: CSASRQGGLQETQYF
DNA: TGCAGCGCCAGTAGACAGGGAGGGCTACAAGAGACCCAGTACTTC

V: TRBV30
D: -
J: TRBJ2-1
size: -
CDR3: CAWSDRRGFGFF
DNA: TGTGCCTGGAGTGACCGCAGGGGTTTTGGGTTCTTC